Shown below are 4 T cell receptor beta chains from a single sample sequenced in a study of blood T cell repertoires in COVID-19. Libraries were prepared by immunoSEQ multiplex PCR; TCRdb keeps only in-frame clonotypes and omits some of them. This table holds more than 200,000 clones, approximately 88% found once. The source material was peripheral blood. These receptors were taken from a human donor in a cohort sampled during active COVID-19.

The chain recombines TRBV5-5 with TRBJ1-1, with a possible D match to TRBD1 (5 bases). The CDR3 runs to 14 residues. Trimming left V 0 bases short and J 5 bases short, with 11 bases between. In germline, CDR1 is SGHKS, CDR2 YYEKEE (reference sequence). Here the CDR3 DNA reads TGTGCCAGCAGCTTGGTAGGGGAAGGAACTGAAGCTTTCTTT. It is translated as CASSLVGEGTEAFF.

This clone appeared once. The J gene is TRBJ1-1, the V gene TRBV2, with TRBD1 matching over 8 bases. CDR1 is SNHLY and CDR2 is FYNNEI in the germline V gene. There are 14 residues in the CDR3. Trimming removed 5 bases from V and 2 bases from J; junction bases left unmatched: 4. The CDR3 sequence is CASSYGQGNTEAFF. The CDR3 DNA reads as TGTGCCAGCAGTTATGGACAGGGTAACACTGAAGCTTTCTTT. The complete variable domain, with remaining parts taken from reference TRBV2 and TRBJ1-1, reads EPEVTQTPSHQVTQMGQEVILRCVPISNHLYFYWYRQILGQKVEFLVSFYNNEISEKSEIFDDQFSVERPDGSNFTLKIRSTKLEDSAMYFCASSYGQGNTEAFFGQGTRLTVV.

The V gene is TRBV30, the J gene TRBJ1-1, with a weak D call TRBD1 (6 bases). V dropped 3 bases and J dropped 1 base, with 12 bases sitting between them. CDR1 and CDR2 from the germline V gene are GTSNPN and SVGIG (reference sequence). CDR3 length: 14 amino acids. CDR3: CAWRQGLRNTEAFF. The CDR3 nucleotides read TGTGCCTGGAGACAGGGCCTGCGGAACACTGAAGCTTTCTTT.

This rearrangement joins TRBV7-9 to TRBJ2-7, with TRBD1 identical over 11 bases. The CDR3 has 15 amino acids. The junction had 4 bases not matched to a gene; V was cut back by 3 bases and J by 3 bases. Germline values: CDR1 SEHNR, CDR2 FQNEAQ (reference sequence). The CDR3 is CASSFPGTGGYEQYF. As DNA, the CDR3 is TGTGCCAGCAGCTTTCCCGGGACAGGGGGCTACGAGCAGTACTTC.